This T cell receptor beta chain originates from a study of beta chain features in type 1 diabetes. Turning to the study itself: There were approximately 100,000,000 sorted cells examined across all samples.

This CDR3 has 12 residues. Germline assignment: CDR1 SNHLY and CDR2 FYNNEI. Trimming removed 1 base from V and 9 bases from J, with 9 bases in between. Overall study findings and caveats: Naive, central memory and regulatory TCRB repertoires appeared more similar among patients than healthy donors. A moderate, significant TCRB CDR3 shortening appeared in type 1 diabetes across four CD4+ subsets.

In the case of this clone: The antigen remains undetermined.

Reverse transcribing all isolated RNA meant expressed TCRB transcripts were sequenced. TCRdb keeps only in-frame clones here, not all; method: immunoSEQ multiplex PCR. The repertoire has 250,000 or so clones, 55% to 70% of them found once; the top ten carry almost 0.055%. Sequencing used naive CD4+ T cells from blood. The sequence was collected from a man aged 25-45 years in good health. The chain recombines TRBV2 with TRBJ2-5; D perhaps matches TRBD1 (6 bases). CDR3 amino acids: CASSEEGDAQYF. As DNA, the CDR3 is TGTGCCAGCAGTGAAGAGGGGGACGCCCAGTACTTC.